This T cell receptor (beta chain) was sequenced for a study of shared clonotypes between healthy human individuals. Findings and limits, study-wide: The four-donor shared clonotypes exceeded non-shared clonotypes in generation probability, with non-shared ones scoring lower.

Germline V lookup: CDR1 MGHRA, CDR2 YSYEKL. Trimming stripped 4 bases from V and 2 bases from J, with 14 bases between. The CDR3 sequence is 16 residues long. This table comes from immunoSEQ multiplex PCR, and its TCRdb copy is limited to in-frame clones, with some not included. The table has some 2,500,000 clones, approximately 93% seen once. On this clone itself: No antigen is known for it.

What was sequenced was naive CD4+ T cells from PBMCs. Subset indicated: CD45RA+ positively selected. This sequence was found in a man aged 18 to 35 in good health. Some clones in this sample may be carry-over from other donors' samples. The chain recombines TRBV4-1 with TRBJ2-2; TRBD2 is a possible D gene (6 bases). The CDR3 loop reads CASSLIAVTNTGELFF. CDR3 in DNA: TGCGCCAGCAGCCTGATAGCGGTCACTAACACCGGGGAGCTGTTTTTT.